The text below deals with one T cell receptor (beta chain). Its antigen is not identified. Some clones are missing from TCRdb's copy, which holds only in-frame ones; the method was immunoSEQ multiplex PCR. The sample shows about 120,000 clones, 93% of them seen only once. V shed 7 bases and J 3 bases; nucleotides not matched to a gene: 8. Germline V gives CDR1 MDHEN, CDR2 SYDVKM. The length of the CDR3 is 15 residues. This sample is part of a study of siplizumab effects on memory and regulatory T cells. Study outcomes and limitations: Memory cells seemed less diverse than naive T cells, which also seemed major contributors to the alloresponse. No naive or memory phenotype could be assigned to roughly 75-97% of proliferating clones. Some alloreactive sequences were traceable to unstimulated CD4+ memory cells, and siplizumab significantly reduced them.

This sequence originates from a human donor in good health. V and J are TRBV28 and TRBJ2-3; TRBD1 agrees at 9 bases. The sample comprised non-Treg CD4+ T cells sorted from blood. The CDR3 sequence is CASTAYGQGTDTQYF. The CDR3 region has the DNA TGTGCCAGCACCGCCTATGGACAGGGGACAGATACGCAGTATTTT.